This T cell receptor (beta chain) was captured by sequencing in a study of CD8 T cells in Susac syndrome. Study-wide results and caveats: A relatively small number of individuals underwent TCR sequencing and HLA analysis.

Random hexamers primed reverse transcription of about 0.5 to 1 ug RNA. TCRdb re-analysed the immunoSEQ multiplex PCR reads in MiXCR, keeping a single row per CDR3 protein. This sample carries roughly 200,000 distinct CDR3 sequences, roughly 94% of them seen once, and the ten largest clones take 0.08% to 0.11%. This clonotype was counted once. Its antigen remains unknown. V was clipped by 4 bases and J by 7 bases; unmatched bases: 7. The CDR3 is made up of 15 amino acids. Germline V CDR1 and CDR2: DFQATT, SNEGSKA (reference sequence). Material for sequencing was CD4+ T cells from PBMCs. V is TRBV20-1 and J is TRBJ2-2; 12 bases align to TRBD1. This clonotype was obtained from a human donor in good health. CDR3 DNA: TGCAGTGCTACCGGGACAGGGGGCTTTGACGGGGAGCTGTTTTTT. As protein: CSATGTGGFDGELFF.